This paragraph covers one T cell receptor (beta chain) sequence. The source of the sample is a study of blood T cell repertoires in COVID-19. As for the study in general: COVID-19 samples, acute and convalescent, were from the United States, Italy and Spain. From T cells, B-cell-depleted T cells, or PBMCs came the material, which was cDNA or gDNA.

This CDR3 spans 11 amino acids. The V and J ends lost 0 bases and 13 bases respectively, with 12 bases between them. Germline CDR1 and CDR2: DFQATT and SNEGSKA (reference sequence). Per the authors' pipeline: Amplification of reference gene primers provided the estimated nucleated cell counts. Here immunoSEQ multiplex PCR was the method, and the copy in TCRdb shows in-frame clones only, minus some. V and J calls and clone size follow that table, whereas D and trimming were derived from the DNA. The sample records approximately 450,000 clones, roughly 85% being singletons. The chain employs TRBV20-1 and TRBJ1-2; D unclear. This sequence originates from a woman younger than 30 with acute COVID-19. Sequencing was done on a sample of PBMCs or T cells enriched from blood (not recorded which). This CDR3 reads CSARDRYISTF. The CDR3 region has the DNA TGCAGTGCTAGAGATCGATACATCTCCACCTTC.